These T cell receptor beta chains were read from a single sample in a study of PD-1 blockade in classical Hodgkin lymphoma. Repertoires were generated with immunoSEQ multiplex PCR, while TCRdb's copy carries only in-frame clones and drops some. In the table there are 10,000 to 15,000 clones, 70% to 85% of which are singletons. This material consisted of CD8+ T cells from blood, taken at baseline. These receptors all come from a human donor with classical Hodgkin lymphoma. CDR3s include the opening cysteine and the closing phenylalanine or tryptophan. Fields, in order: J gene, V gene, CDR3 protein.

>TRBJ1-1|TRBV5-6
CASSFGTEAFF
>TRBJ1-5|TRBV19
CATRELGGSNQPQHF
>TRBJ2-1|TRBV7-9
CASSFTEPSYNEQFF
>TRBJ2-7|TRBV6-5
CASTASGGYEQYF
>TRBJ1-4|TRBV5-6
CASSTATGGKEEKLFF
>TRBJ1-2|TRBV5-6
CASNGQGHRYGYTF
>TRBJ2-7|TRBV11-2
CASSLGRSGASEQYF
>TRBJ2-7|TRBV7-2
CASSSLRTYEQYF
>TRBJ1-5|TRBV15
CATSRVGGHQPQHF
>TRBJ1-1|TRBV7-9
CASSFGDTEAFF
>TRBJ2-5|TRBV5-1
CASSSGRDAETQYF
>TRBJ2-7|TRBV6-6
CASSEDGSYEQYF
>TRBJ2-7|TRBV7-8
CASSWEQGYEQYF
>TRBJ2-5|TRBV27
CASSLEADGQTQYF
>TRBJ2-7|TRBV21-1
CASSKSRQADEQYF
>TRBJ2-3|TRBV9
CASSASGGLKVDTQYF
>TRBJ2-7|TRBV7-3
CASSLAGGLHDEQYF
>TRBJ1-5|TRBV6-5
CASSNGQINQPQHF
>TRBJ2-7|TRBV6-5
CASSTGTGIYEQYF
>TRBJ2-1|TRBV19
CASMVWAGEYNEQFF